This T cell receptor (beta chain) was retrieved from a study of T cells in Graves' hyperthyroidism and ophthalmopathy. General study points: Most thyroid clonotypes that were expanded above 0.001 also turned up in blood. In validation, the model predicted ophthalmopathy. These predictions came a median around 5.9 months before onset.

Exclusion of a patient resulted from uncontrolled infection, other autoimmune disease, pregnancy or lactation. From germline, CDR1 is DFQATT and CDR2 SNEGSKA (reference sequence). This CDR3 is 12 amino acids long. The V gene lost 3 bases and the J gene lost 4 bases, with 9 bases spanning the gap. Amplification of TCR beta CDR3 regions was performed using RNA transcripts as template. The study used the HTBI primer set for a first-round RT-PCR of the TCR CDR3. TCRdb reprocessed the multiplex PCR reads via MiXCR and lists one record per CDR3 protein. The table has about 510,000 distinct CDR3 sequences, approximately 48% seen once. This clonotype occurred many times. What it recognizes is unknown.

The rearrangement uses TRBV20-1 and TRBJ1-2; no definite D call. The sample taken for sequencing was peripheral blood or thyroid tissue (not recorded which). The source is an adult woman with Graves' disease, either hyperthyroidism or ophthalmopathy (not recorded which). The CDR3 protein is CSASEGGYGYTF. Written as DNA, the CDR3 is TGCAGTGCTAGCGAGGGAGGCTATGGCTACACCTTC.